The 3 T cell receptor beta chains in this list originate from one sample, sequenced in a study of blood T cell repertoires in COVID-19. Only in-frame clones appear in the TCRdb table, and some are missing; sequencing was by immunoSEQ multiplex PCR. The sample has 120,000 to 150,000 clones, approximately 88% seen once. Sequencing was performed on peripheral blood. These receptor sequences come from a man aged 55 to 69 with active or convalescent COVID-19.

The genes are TRBV7-9 and TRBJ1-5; the match to TRBD1 covers 8 bases. The CDR3 length is 15 residues. Germline CDR1 reads SEHNR; CDR2 reads FQNEAQ (reference sequence). V lost 1 base, J lost 7 bases, and 6 bases stayed unmatched. The CDR3 reads CASSLDGQGRQPQHF. DNA of the CDR3: TGTGCCAGCAGCTTAGACGGACAGGGACGCCAGCCCCAGCATTTT.

V gene TRBV7-2 combines with J gene TRBJ2-1; D call uncertain. Trimming took 2 bases from V and 1 from J, leaving 12 bases between them. The CDR3 runs to 16 residues. CDR1 is SGHTA, CDR2 FQGNSA, per germline. CDR3 DNA: TGTGCCAGCAGCTTATTCTCGGGTTCATCCTACAATGAGCAGTTCTTC. Its translation: CASSLFSGSSYNEQFF.

Of note for this clone: The junction shows a germline mismatch at one end, possibly a read error. The chain links TRBV4-3 to TRBJ1-5; D is uncertain. CDR1 is LGHNA and CDR2 is YSLEER in the germline V gene. The CDR3 length is 14 residues. The CDR3 DNA reads TGCGCCAGCAGCCAGGAGAGATTCAATCAGCCCCGGCATTTT. Protein product: CASSQERFNQPRHF.